The clone carrying this T cell receptor (beta chain) turned up a few times. The target antigen is unknown. There are 14 residues in the CDR3. Germline V gene data show CDR1 as SGHAT and CDR2 as FQNNGV. V lost 4 bases to trimming and J lost 7 bases; unmatched junction nucleotides: 7. This entry comes from a study of Ad26.COV2.S vaccination and SARS-CoV-2 variants. Study-level points and caveats: The breadth of spike-specific CD8+ and CD4+ T cell responses after vaccination was reportedly substantial. Vaccine recipients had higher spike-specific TCR breadth than placebo recipients.

This table comes from immunoSEQ multiplex PCR, and its TCRdb copy is limited to in-frame clones, with some not included. The sample lists nearly 95,000 clones, approximately 82% occurring once. This sequence was found in a human donor who had recovered from COVID-19. The sequenced sample was peripheral blood, obtained after recovery from COVID-19. The chain joins TRBV11-2 to TRBJ1-5, with 7 bases lining up with TRBD1. The CDR3 DNA is TGTGCCAGCAGCTCTACAGGGGCTGGACAGCCCCAGCATTTT. It codes for CASSSTGAGQPQHF.